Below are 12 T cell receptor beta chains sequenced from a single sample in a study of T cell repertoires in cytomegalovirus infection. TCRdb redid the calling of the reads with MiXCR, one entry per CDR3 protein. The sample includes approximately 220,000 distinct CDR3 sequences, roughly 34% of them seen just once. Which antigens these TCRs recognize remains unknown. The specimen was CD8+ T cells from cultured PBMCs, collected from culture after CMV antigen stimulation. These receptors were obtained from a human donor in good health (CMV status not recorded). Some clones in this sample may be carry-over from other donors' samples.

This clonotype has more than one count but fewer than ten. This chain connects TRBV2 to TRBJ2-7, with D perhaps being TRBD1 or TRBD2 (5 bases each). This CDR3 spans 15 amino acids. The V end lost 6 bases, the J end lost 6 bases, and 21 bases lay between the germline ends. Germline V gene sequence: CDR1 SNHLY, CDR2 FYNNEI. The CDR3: CASREKPQGRGEQYF. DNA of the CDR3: TGTGCCAGCAGGGAGAAACCCCAGGGCCGGGGCGAGCAGTACTTC.

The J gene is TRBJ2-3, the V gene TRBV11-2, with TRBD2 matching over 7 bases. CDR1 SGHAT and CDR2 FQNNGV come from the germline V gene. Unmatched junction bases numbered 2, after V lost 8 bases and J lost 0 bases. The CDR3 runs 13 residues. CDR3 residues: CASAAGSTDTQYF. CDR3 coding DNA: TGTGCCAGCGCAGCGGGGAGCACAGATACGCAGTATTTT.

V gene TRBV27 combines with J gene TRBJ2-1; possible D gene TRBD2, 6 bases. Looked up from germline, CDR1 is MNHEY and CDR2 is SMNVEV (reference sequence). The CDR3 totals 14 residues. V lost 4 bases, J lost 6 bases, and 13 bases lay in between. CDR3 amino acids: CASSYSGTLNEQFF. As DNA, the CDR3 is TGTGCCAGCAGTTATAGCGGCACCCTCAATGAGCAGTTCTTC.

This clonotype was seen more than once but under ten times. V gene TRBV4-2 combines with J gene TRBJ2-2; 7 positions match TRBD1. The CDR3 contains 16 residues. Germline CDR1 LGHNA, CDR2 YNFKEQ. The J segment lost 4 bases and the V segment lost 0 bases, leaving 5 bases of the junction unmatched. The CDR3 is CASSQEQGDPTGELFF. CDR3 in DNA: TGTGCCAGCAGCCAAGAGCAGGGGGACCCCACCGGGGAGCTGTTTTTT.

CDR3 in amino acids: CATIQGAGGYTF. CDR3 DNA: TGTGCCACTATACAGGGGGCAGGTGGCTACACCTTC. This chain connects TRBV6-1 to TRBJ1-2; the match to TRBD1 covers 9 bases. This CDR3 comprises 12 residues. Germline V gene data show CDR1 as MNHNS and CDR2 as SASEGT. The trim removed 10 bases at V and 7 bases at J, leaving 7 bases unmatched.

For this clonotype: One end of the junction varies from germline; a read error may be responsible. CDR3 coding DNA: TGTGCCAGCGGACTCCGGGACAGGGTGTACGGGCAGTACTTC. Translated: CASGLRDRVYGQYF. V usage is TRBV28 and J usage is TRBJ2-7, with 9 bases aligning to TRBD1. This CDR3 region has 14 residues. Germline V gene lookup returns CDR1 MDHEN and CDR2 SYDVKM.

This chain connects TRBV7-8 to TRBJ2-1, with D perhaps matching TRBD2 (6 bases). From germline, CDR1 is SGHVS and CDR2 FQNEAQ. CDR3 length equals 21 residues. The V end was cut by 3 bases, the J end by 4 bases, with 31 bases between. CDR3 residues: CASSFPLSLSGHGGAYNEQFF. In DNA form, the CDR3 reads TGTGCCAGCAGCTTTCCCCTCTCCCTATCTGGCCATGGCGGGGCATACAATGAGCAGTTCTTC.

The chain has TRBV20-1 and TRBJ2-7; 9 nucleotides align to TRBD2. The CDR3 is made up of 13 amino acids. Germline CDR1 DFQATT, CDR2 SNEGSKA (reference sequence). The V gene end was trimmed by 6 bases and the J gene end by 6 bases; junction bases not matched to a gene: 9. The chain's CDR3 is CSAEWGLASEQYF. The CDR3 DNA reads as TGCAGTGCGGAGTGGGGACTAGCAAGCGAGCAGTACTTC.

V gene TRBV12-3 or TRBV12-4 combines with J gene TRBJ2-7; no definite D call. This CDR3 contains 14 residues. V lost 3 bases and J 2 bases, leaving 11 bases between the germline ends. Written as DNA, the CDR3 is TGTGCCAGCAGTTTGGCTACTCGTGCCTACGAGCAGTACTTC. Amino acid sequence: CASSLATRAYEQYF.

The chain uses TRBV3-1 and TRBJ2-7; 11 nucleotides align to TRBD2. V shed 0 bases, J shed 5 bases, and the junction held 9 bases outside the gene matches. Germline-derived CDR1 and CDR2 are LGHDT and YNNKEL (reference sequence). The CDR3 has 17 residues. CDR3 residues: CASSQESFWGLADEQYF. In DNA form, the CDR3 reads TGTGCCAGCAGCCAAGAGTCTTTTTGGGGACTAGCGGACGAGCAGTACTTC.

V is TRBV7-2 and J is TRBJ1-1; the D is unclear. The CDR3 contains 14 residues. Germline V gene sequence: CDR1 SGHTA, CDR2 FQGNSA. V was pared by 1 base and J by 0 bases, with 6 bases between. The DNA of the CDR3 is TGTGCCAGCAGCTTAGAATTTCTGAACACTGAAGCTTTCTTT. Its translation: CASSLEFLNTEAFF. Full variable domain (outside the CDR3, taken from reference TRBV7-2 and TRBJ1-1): GAGVSQSPSNKVTEKGKDVELRCDPISGHTALYWYRQSLGQGLEFLIYFQGNSAPDKSGLPSDRFSAERTGGSVSTLTIQRTQQEDSAVYLCASSLEFLNTEAFFGQGTRLTVV.

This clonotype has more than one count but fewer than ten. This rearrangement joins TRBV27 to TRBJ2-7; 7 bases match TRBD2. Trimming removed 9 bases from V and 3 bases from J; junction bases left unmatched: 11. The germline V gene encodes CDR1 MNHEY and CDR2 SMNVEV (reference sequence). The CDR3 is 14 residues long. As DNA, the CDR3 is TGTGCCAGTGGAGGAGGGAGGGCGGACTACGAGCAGTACTTC. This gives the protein CASGGGRADYEQYF.